The 29 T cell receptor beta chains below come from one sample, sequenced in a study of cytomegalovirus exposure and HLA in healthy donors (dated by TCRdb to about 2017). The library relied on the immunoSEQ multiplex PCR assay. For the multiplex PCR, a mixture combining 60 forward primers for TCR Vbeta segments and 13 reverse primers for TCR Jbeta segments was used. TCRdb holds this immuneACCESS table with in-frame rearrangements only. Some clones are missing; in checked studies, unresolved V genes explain under half, and the rest has no known cause. The sample has 110,000 to 150,000 clones on record, 78% of them singletons. The top ten clonotypes cover 2.8% of the sample. The specimen sequenced was PBMCs. All receptors derive from a male donor in good health and CMV-seronegative.

This CDR3 reads CASSLARGPTYSDTIYF. CDR3 sequence (DNA): TGCGCCAGCAGCTTGGCGCGGGGACCGACATACTCGGACACCATATATTTT. This chain links TRBV5-1 with TRBJ1-3; weak D call: TRBD1 (5 bases). Between the trimmed V and J ends, which lost 0 bases and 8 bases, there was a span of 21 bases. The CDR3 runs to 17 residues. The germline CDR1 and CDR2 sequences are SGHRS and YFSETQ.

The chain has TRBV19 and TRBJ2-5; 7 bases match TRBD1. The germline CDR1 and CDR2 sequences are LNHDA and SQIVND (reference sequence). Trimming cost V 7 bases and J 6 bases; bases outside gene matches: 17. There are 16 residues in the CDR3. DNA for the CDR3: TGTGCCAGTACTCCCGGTAGACAGGGATTGGAAAAGACCCAGTACTTC. Its translation: CASTPGRQGLEKTQYF.

The CDR3 reads CATNRQGVRGYGYTF. The CDR3 DNA reads TGTGCCACCAACCGACAGGGGGTCAGAGGCTATGGCTACACCTTC. V gene TRBV15 combines with J gene TRBJ1-2; 9 positions agree with TRBD1. This CDR3 contains 15 residues. Germline assignment: CDR1 LNHNV and CDR2 YYDKDF (reference sequence). Losses at the gene ends were 7 bases for V and 4 bases for J; bases not matched to a gene: 10.

V gene TRBV19 combines with J gene TRBJ1-5; 9 nucleotides agree with TRBD1. CDR1 LNHDA and CDR2 SQIVND come from the germline V gene (reference sequence). The trim removed 5 bases at V and 2 bases at J, leaving 13 bases unmatched. This CDR3 contains 18 residues. The CDR3 loop reads CASSSLAGTGSGNQPQHF. In DNA, the CDR3 is TGTGCCAGTAGTTCCCTAGCCGGGACAGGGTCGGGCAATCAGCCCCAGCATTTT.

This clone was counted a few times. The V and J genes are TRBV19 and TRBJ1-1; D is possibly TRBD1 (5 bases). Germline V gene sequence: CDR1 LNHDA, CDR2 SQIVND (reference sequence). V was clipped by 3 bases and J by 5 bases, with 16 bases between them. CDR3 length: 15 residues. The CDR3: CASSMGSRGGTEAFF. The CDR3 DNA reads TGTGCCAGTAGTATGGGTTCTCGGGGGGGAACTGAAGCTTTCTTT.

The chain recombines TRBV5-1 with TRBJ1-5, with 8 bases fitting TRBD1. Germline values: CDR1 SGHRS, CDR2 YFSETQ. The ends lost 4 bases at V and 1 base at J; junction bases unmatched: 4. The CDR3 is 15 residues long. The CDR3 spells CASSPTGVSNQPQHF. The CDR3 coding sequence is TGCGCCAGCAGCCCGACAGGGGTCAGCAATCAGCCCCAGCATTTT.

This rearrangement joins TRBV7-3 to TRBJ1-5; D is unresolved. Germline V gene data show CDR1 as SGHTA and CDR2 as FQGTGA. The CDR3 contains 18 residues. The V end was cut by 5 bases, the J end by 1 base, with 21 bases between. CDR3 bases: TGTGCCAGCAGCCACCACTGGGCCCGTTTAAGGAGCAATCAGCCCCAGCATTTT. Its protein product is CASSHHWARLRSNQPQHF.

The V call is TRBV27, the J call TRBJ1-6; 7 bases map to TRBD1. The J segment lost 5 bases and the V segment lost 5 bases, leaving 6 bases of the junction unmatched. CDR1 and CDR2 (germline): MNHEY, SMNVEV (reference sequence). CDR3 length: 15 residues. The CDR3 coding sequence is TGTGCCAGCAGTGGCCTGGACAGGAATAATTCACCCCTCCACTTT. Its translation is CASSGLDRNNSPLHF.

This chain connects TRBV19 to TRBJ2-1, with TRBD2 identical over 8 bases. V was clipped by 3 bases and J by 7 bases; unmatched bases: 8. CDR3 length equals 15 residues. Germline CDR1 and CDR2: LNHDA and SQIVND (reference sequence). CDR3 sequence (DNA): TGTGCCAGTAGTATTGGACTAGCTCAATATAATGAGCAGTTCTTC. Protein sequence: CASSIGLAQYNEQFF. The full variable domain, with the rest looked up from reference TRBV19 and TRBJ2-1, is DGGITQSPKYLFRKEGQNVTLSCEQNLNHDAMYWYRQDPGQGLRLIYYSQIVNDFQKGDIAEGYSVSREKKESFPLTVTSAQKNPTAFYLCASSIGLAQYNEQFFGPGTRLTVL.

The V and J genes are TRBV9 and TRBJ2-4; TRBD1 is a possible D gene (5 bases). The CDR3 is made up of 16 amino acids. The V end was cut by 3 bases, the J end by 0 bases, with 13 bases between. CDR1 is SGDLS, CDR2 YYNGEE, per germline. The CDR3 DNA follows: TGTGCCAGCAGCGCGGGCCTGGGGCTAGCCAAAAACATTCAGTACTTC. The encoded protein is CASSAGLGLAKNIQYF.

The CDR3 DNA sequence: TGCGCCAGCAGGGTTCAACTAGCGGGAGTCTCCAATGAGCAGTTCTTC. Its protein is CASRVQLAGVSNEQFF. The chain has TRBV5-1 and TRBJ2-1; 11 bases align to TRBD2. This CDR3 is 16 amino acids long. Germline-derived CDR1 and CDR2 are SGHRS and YFSETQ. The V and J ends lost 5 bases and 6 bases, in that order; junction bases with no gene match: 10.

The chain recombines TRBV2 with TRBJ2-7, with 9 bases matching TRBD1. Germline V gene sequence: CDR1 SNHLY, CDR2 FYNNEI. V lost 4 bases and J lost 6; bases outside the gene matches: 1. The CDR3 extends over 12 amino acids. The CDR3 DNA follows: TGTGCCAGCAGTGCACAGGGGGCCGAGCAGTACTTC. Translating gives CASSAQGAEQYF.

The chain has TRBV30 and TRBJ2-7, with no clear D. CDR1 and CDR2 from the germline V gene are GTSNPN and SVGIG (reference sequence). The CDR3 runs 13 residues. Trimming took off 2 bases at V and 5 bases at J, with 13 bases between the two ends. CDR3 in amino acids: CAWSPRISDEQYF. The CDR3 region has the DNA TGTGCCTGGAGTCCGAGAATTTCCGACGAGCAGTACTTC.

This chain links TRBV6-5 with TRBJ1-5; D is undetermined. Germline V CDR1 and CDR2: MNHEY, SVGAGI. This CDR3 contains 13 residues. V lost 4 bases to trimming and J lost 3 bases, with 7 bases between them. Written as DNA, the CDR3 is TGTGCCAGCAGTTCCGAGCTCAATCAGCCCCAGCATTTT. As protein: CASSSELNQPQHF.

The chain combines TRBV19 with TRBJ1-5; D possibly corresponds to TRBD1 (5 bases). CDR3 length equals 15 residues. V lost 4 bases and J 0 bases, leaving 10 bases between the germline ends. CDR1 is LNHDA and CDR2 is SQIVND in the germline V gene (reference sequence). In DNA form, the CDR3 reads TGTGCCAGTAGTACGGCGGGGGGTAGCAATCAGCCCCAGCATTTT. It is translated as CASSTAGGSNQPQHF.

J is TRBJ1-6 and V is TRBV2, with TRBD1 matching over 8 bases. The germline V gene encodes CDR1 SNHLY and CDR2 FYNNEI. The CDR3 runs 16 residues. Losses at the gene ends were 0 bases for V and 5 bases for J; bases not matched to a gene: 3. CDR3 bases: TGTGCCAGCAGTGAAGCCCAGGGGGCGAATAATTCACCCCTCCACTTT. Encoded protein: CASSEAQGANNSPLHF.

In this sample, this clone turned up once. The V and J genes are TRBV5-1 and TRBJ2-7; 7 nucleotides agree with TRBD1. The junction had 10 bases not matched to a gene; V was cut back by 3 bases and J by 7 bases. Germline V gene lookup returns CDR1 SGHRS and CDR2 YFSETQ. This CDR3 has 14 residues. The CDR3 spells CASSSAGGVWEQYF. The CDR3 DNA is TGCGCCAGCAGCTCCGCAGGGGGAGTCTGGGAGCAGTACTTC.

This clone has only a few counts. CDR3 DNA sequence: TGTGCCAGCAGCCGTTGGGGGGGAAATGAAAAACTGTTTTTT. Amino acids: CASSRWGGNEKLFF. This chain uses TRBV5-8 with TRBJ1-4; tentative D call: TRBD1 (5 bases). CDR3 length equals 14 residues. Germline V gives CDR1 SGHTS, CDR2 YDEGEE. Trimming pared 4 bases from V and 5 bases from J, leaving 12 bases between. Full variable domain (missing parts from reference TRBV5-8 and TRBJ1-4): EAGVTQSPTHLIKTRGQQATLRCSPISGHTSVYWYQQALGLGLQFLLWYDEGEERNRGNFPPRFSGRQFPNYSSELNVNALELEDSALYLCASSRWGGNEKLFFGSGTQLSVL.

A few counts support this clone. The V and J genes are TRBV7-2 and TRBJ1-5, with 9 bases fitting TRBD1. This CDR3 comprises 16 residues. The J segment lost 5 bases and the V segment lost 5 bases, leaving 10 bases of the junction unmatched. Germline V gives CDR1 SGHTA, CDR2 FQGNSA. This CDR3 reads CASSRDRGDWDQPQHF. Here the CDR3 DNA reads TGTGCCAGCAGCCGAGACAGGGGGGATTGGGATCAGCCCCAGCATTTT.

The rearrangement links TRBV5-1 to TRBJ2-3; TRBD1 might be the D (6 bases). The CDR3 covers 16 residues. Per the germline V gene, CDR1 is SGHRS and CDR2 is YFSETQ. Trimming removed 0 bases from V and 2 bases from J, with 13 bases in between. The CDR3 DNA is TGCGCCAGCAGCTTGGAGGGACACCGGGACACAGATACGCAGTATTTT. It encodes CASSLEGHRDTDTQYF.

The table lists this clone with a few counts. This rearrangement joins TRBV6-1 to TRBJ1-6, with D uncertain. Germline CDR1 reads MNHNS; CDR2 reads SASEGT. This CDR3 has 18 amino acids. With 2 bases removed from V and 5 bases from J, the gap between germline ends came to 19 bases. DNA for the CDR3: TGTGCCAGCAGTGAATTTCAGCCAACCCTGAGGGATAATTCACCCCTCCACTTT. Its translation: CASSEFQPTLRDNSPLHF.

The chain joins TRBV11-2 to TRBJ2-3, with D possibly being TRBD2 (6 bases). V gave up 0 bases and J gave up 3 bases, with 19 bases separating them. Looked up from germline, CDR1 is SGHAT and CDR2 is FQNNGV. This CDR3 is built from 18 residues. CDR3: CASSLEARGAFRTDTQYF. DNA of the CDR3: TGTGCCAGCAGCTTAGAGGCGCGGGGAGCCTTTAGAACAGATACGCAGTATTTT.

This clone showed up just a few times. The rearrangement links TRBV6-5 to TRBJ1-1; 7 nucleotides agree with TRBD1. The CDR3 is 12 amino acids. V shed 5 bases, J shed 9 bases, and the junction held 6 bases outside the gene matches. Germline V gene data show CDR1 as MNHEY and CDR2 as SVGAGI. The CDR3 sequence: CASSPDRLKAFF. The CDR3 coding sequence is TGTGCCAGCAGTCCGGACAGGCTGAAAGCTTTCTTT.

This chain uses TRBV5-4 with TRBJ2-1; TRBD2 matches 8 bases. This CDR3 spans 16 amino acids. Trimming took 0 bases from V and 0 from J; bases not matched to a gene: 2. CDR1 is SGHNT, CDR2 YYREEE, per germline (reference sequence). CDR3 loop: CASSLASGSSYNEQFF. The CDR3 nucleotides read TGTGCCAGCAGCTTGGCCAGCGGGAGCTCCTACAATGAGCAGTTCTTC.

This chain connects TRBV19 to TRBJ1-1; 10 bases are shared with TRBD1. Germline V gene data show CDR1 as LNHDA and CDR2 as SQIVND (reference sequence). This CDR3 has 12 amino acids. J was trimmed by 8 bases and V by 4 bases; bases with no gene match: 1. CDR3 nucleotides: TGTGCCAGTAGTAGGACAGGGGGAGAAGCTTTCTTT. This encodes CASSRTGGEAFF.

This sequence joins TRBV7-3 and TRBJ2-1, with 12 positions matching TRBD2. CDR1 and CDR2 from the germline V gene are SGHTA and FQGTGA. The CDR3 is 16 residues long. V lost 1 base to trimming and J lost 9 bases; unmatched junction nucleotides: 7. This chain's CDR3 is CASSLKLAGGIGEQFF. The CDR3 DNA is TGTGCCAGCAGCTTAAAACTAGCGGGAGGAATTGGTGAGCAGTTCTTC.

The DNA of the CDR3 is TGTGCCAGCAGCCAACAGGGGAGGAGCTACACCTTC. Its translation: CASSQQGRSYTF. The chain recombines TRBV13 with TRBJ1-2, with TRBD1 matching 7 bases. The CDR3 covers 12 residues. Germline-derived CDR1 and CDR2 are PRHDT and FYEKMQ (reference sequence). V trimming: 5 bases; J trimming: 9 bases; junction bases outside the gene matches: 6. Full variable domain (missing parts from reference TRBV13 and TRBJ1-2): AAGVIQSPRHLIKEKRETATLKCYPIPRHDTVYWYQQGPGQDPQFLISFYEKMQSDKGSIPDRFSAQQFSDYHSELNMSSLELGDSALYFCASSQQGRSYTFGSGTRLTVV.

J is TRBJ1-1 and V is TRBV13; D is possibly TRBD1 (5 bases). Trimming left V 7 bases short and J 4 bases short, with 19 bases between. There are 15 residues in the CDR3. CDR1 is PRHDT, CDR2 FYEKMQ, per germline (reference sequence). CDR3 amino acids: CASIGTSGQFTEAFF. In nucleotides, the CDR3 is TGTGCCAGCATCGGGACGAGCGGGCAGTTCACTGAAGCTTTCTTT.

The chain couples TRBV5-1 to TRBJ1-2, with D possibly matching TRBD1 (6 bases). The CDR3 totals 15 residues. Germline CDR1 is SGHRS and CDR2 is YFSETQ. Trimming stripped 0 bases from V and 4 bases from J, with 13 bases between. The CDR3 DNA is TGCGCCAGCAGCTTGGATGGGGGCTTGGCCTATGGCTACACCTTC. This sequence encodes CASSLDGGLAYGYTF. Full variable domain (rest looked up from reference TRBV5-1 and TRBJ1-2): KAGVTQTPRYLIKTRGQQVTLSCSPISGHRSVSWYQQTPGQGLQFLFEYFSETQRNKGNFPGRFSGRQFSNSRSEMNVSTLELGDSALYLCASSLDGGLAYGYTFGSGTRLTVV.